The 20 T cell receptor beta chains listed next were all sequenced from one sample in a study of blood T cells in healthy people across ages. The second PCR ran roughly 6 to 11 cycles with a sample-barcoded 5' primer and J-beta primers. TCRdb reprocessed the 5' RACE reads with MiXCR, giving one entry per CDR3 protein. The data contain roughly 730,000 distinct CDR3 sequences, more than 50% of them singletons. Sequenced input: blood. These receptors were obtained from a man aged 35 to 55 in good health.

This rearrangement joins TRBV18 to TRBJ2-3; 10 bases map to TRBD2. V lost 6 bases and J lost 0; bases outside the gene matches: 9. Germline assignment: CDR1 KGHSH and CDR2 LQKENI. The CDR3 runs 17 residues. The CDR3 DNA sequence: TGTGCCAGCTCGGGGCTAGCGGGAGTACCAAGCACAGATACGCAGTATTTT. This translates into CASSGLAGVPSTDTQYF.

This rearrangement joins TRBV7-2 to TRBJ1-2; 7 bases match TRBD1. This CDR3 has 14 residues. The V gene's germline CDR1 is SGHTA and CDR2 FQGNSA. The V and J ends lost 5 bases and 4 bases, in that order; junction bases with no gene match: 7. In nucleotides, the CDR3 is TGTGCCAGCAGCCATCAAGGGACAGTCTATGGCTACACCTTC. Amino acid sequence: CASSHQGTVYGYTF.

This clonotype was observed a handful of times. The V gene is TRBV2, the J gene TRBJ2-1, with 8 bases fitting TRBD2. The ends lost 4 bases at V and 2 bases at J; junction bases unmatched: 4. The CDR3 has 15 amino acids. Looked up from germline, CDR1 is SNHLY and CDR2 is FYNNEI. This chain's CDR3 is CASSAALAAYNEQFF. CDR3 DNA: TGTGCCAGCAGTGCGGCACTAGCGGCCTACAATGAGCAGTTCTTC.

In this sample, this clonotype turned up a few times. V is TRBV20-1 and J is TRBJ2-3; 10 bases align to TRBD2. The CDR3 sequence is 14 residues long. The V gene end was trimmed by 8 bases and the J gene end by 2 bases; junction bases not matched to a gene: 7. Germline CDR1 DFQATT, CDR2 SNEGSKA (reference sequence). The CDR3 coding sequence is TGCAGTTGTTGGACTAGCGGCCCCACAGATACGCAGTATTTT. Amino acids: CSCWTSGPTDTQYF.

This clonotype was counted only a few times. The CDR3 loop reads CSVVPHSYGYTF. The CDR3 DNA reads TGCAGCGTAGTTCCCCATAGCTATGGCTACACCTTC. The chain joins TRBV29-1 to TRBJ1-2; no firm D call. Trimming took off 6 bases at V and 4 bases at J, with 12 bases between the two ends. The germline gives CDR1 SQVTM, CDR2 ANQGSEA. The CDR3 is 12 amino acids.

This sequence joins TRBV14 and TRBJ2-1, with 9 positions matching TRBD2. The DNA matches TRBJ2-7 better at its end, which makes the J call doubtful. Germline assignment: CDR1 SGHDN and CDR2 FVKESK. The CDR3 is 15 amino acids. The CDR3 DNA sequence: TGTGCCAGCAGCTCGGGACTAGCTCGCCACAATGAGCAGTACTTC. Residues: CASSSGLARHNEQYF.

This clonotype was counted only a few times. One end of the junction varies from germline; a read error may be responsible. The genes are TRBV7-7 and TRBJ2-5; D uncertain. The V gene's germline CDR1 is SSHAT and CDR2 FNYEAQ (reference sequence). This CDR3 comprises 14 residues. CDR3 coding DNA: TGTGCTAGCAGCGTCACCGGGTTACAAGAGACCCAGTACTTC. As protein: CASSVTGLQETQYF.

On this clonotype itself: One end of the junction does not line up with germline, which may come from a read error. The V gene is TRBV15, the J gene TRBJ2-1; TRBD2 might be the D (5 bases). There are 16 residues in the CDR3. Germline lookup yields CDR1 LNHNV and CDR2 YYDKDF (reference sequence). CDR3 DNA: TGTGCCGCCAGCAGAGTTGGTAGCGCAGTCAGTAAGGAGCAGTTCTTC. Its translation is CAASRVGSAVSKEQFF.

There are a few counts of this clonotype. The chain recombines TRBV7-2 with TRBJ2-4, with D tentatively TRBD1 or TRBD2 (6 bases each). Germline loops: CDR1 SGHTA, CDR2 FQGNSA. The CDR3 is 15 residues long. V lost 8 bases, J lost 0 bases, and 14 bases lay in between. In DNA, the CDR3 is TGTGCCAGCGGAGGGGGTGGGTTAGCCAAAAACATTCAGTACTTC. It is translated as CASGGGGLAKNIQYF.

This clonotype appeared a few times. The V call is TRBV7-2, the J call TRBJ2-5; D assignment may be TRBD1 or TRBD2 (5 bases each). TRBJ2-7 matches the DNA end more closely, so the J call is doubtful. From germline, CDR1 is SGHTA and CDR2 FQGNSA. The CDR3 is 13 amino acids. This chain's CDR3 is CASSRPGQGEQYF. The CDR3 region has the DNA TGTGCCAGCAGCCGTCCGGGGCAGGGCGAGCAGTACTTC.

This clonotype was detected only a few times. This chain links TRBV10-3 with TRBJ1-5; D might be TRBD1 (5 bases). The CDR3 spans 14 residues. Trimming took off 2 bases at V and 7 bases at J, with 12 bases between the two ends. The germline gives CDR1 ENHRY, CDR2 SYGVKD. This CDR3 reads CAISERQGRQPQHF. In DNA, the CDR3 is TGTGCCATCAGTGAGAGGCAGGGTAGACAGCCCCAGCATTTT.

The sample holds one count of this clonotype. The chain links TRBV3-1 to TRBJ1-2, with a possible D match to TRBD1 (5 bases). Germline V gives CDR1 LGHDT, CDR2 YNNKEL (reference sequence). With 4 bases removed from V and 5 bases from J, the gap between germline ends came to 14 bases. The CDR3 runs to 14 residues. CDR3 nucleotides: TGTGCCAGCAGCCCGACGGCGGGGGGGTATGGCTACACCTTC. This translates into CASSPTAGGYGYTF. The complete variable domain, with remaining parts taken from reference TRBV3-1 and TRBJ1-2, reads DTAVSQTPKYLVTQMGNDKSIKCEQNLGHDTMYWYKQDSKKFLKIMFSYNNKELIINETVPNRFSPKSPDKAHLNLHINSLELGDSAVYFCASSPTAGGYGYTFGSGTRLTVV.

In DNA form, the CDR3 reads TGTGCCAGCGGAGGGTCTAATGAAAAACTGTTTTTT. This sequence encodes CASGGSNEKLFF. The rearrangement uses TRBV9 and TRBJ1-4, with no clear D. V lost 7 bases and J lost 3, with 7 bases in between. The germline V gene encodes CDR1 SGDLS and CDR2 YYNGEE. This CDR3 spans 12 amino acids. The full variable domain, rest sourced from reference TRBV9 and TRBJ1-4, is DSGVTQTPKHLITATGQRVTLRCSPRSGDLSVYWYQQSLDQGLQFLIQYYNGEERAKGNILERFSAQQFPDLHSELNLSSLELGDSALYFCASGGSNEKLFFGSGTQLSVL.

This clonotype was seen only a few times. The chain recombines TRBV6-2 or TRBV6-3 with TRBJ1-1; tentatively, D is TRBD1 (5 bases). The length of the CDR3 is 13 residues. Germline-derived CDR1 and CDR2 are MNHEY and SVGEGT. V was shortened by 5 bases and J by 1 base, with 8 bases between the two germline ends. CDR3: CASSDRPNTEAFF. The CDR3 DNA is TGTGCCAGCAGTGACAGACCGAACACTGAAGCTTTCTTT.

The CDR3 reads CATSPEDRVYQPQHF. The DNA of the CDR3 is TGTGCCACTTCTCCTGAGGACAGGGTCTATCAGCCCCAGCATTTT. V usage is TRBV6-2 or TRBV6-3 and J usage is TRBJ1-5; 8 bases agree with TRBD1. The CDR3 runs to 15 residues. Trimming took 10 bases from V and 5 from J; bases not matched to a gene: 13. Germline CDR1 is MNHEY and CDR2 is SVGEGT.

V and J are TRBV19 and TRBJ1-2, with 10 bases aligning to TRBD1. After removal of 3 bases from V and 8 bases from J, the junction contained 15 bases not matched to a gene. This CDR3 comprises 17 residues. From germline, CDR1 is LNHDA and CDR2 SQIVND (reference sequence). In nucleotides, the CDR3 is TGTGCCAGTAGTATGTCCGACCGGGACAGGGGACGTCGGGGCTACACCTTC. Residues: CASSMSDRDRGRRGYTF.

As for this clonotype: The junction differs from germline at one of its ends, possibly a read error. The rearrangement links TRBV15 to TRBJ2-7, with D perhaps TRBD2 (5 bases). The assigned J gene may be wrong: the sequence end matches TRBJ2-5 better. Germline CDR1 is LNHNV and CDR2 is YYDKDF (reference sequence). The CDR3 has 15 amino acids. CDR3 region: CATSGGPLGQGTQYF. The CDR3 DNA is TGTGCCACCAGCGGAGGTCCCCTCGGGCAAGGGACCCAGTACTTC.

The CDR3 reads CSAPEWGVVSPLHF. CDR3 coding DNA: TGCAGTGCTCCAGAGTGGGGGGTTGTGTCACCCCTCCACTTT. This chain links TRBV20-1 with TRBJ1-6, with D possibly being TRBD1 (5 bases). The CDR3 runs 14 residues. V dropped 5 bases and J dropped 10 bases, with 18 bases sitting between them. CDR1 is DFQATT and CDR2 is SNEGSKA in the germline V gene (reference sequence).

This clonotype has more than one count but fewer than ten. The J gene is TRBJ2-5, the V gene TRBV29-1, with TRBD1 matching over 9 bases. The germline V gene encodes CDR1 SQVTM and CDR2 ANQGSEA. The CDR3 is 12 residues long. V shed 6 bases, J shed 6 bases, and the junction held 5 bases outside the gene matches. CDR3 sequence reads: CSVHRGQQTQYF. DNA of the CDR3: TGCAGCGTGCACAGGGGGCAGCAGACCCAGTACTTC.

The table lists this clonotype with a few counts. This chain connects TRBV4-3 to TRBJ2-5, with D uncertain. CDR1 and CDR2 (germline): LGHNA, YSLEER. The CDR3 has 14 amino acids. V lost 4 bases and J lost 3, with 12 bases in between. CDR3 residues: CASSRDLGKETQYF. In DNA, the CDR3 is TGCGCCAGCAGCCGTGACCTAGGAAAAGAGACCCAGTACTTC.